This T cell receptor beta chain is from a study of T cells in placental villitis. For the study in its entirety: To test an allograft-versus-infection hypothesis, the study compared placental TCR-beta repertoires across three groups: villitis of unknown etiology, unaffected controls matched for gestational age, and infectious villitis.

Around nine placentae with a pathological diagnosis of high-grade villitis of unknown etiology were selected using the Amsterdam Criteria. Mothers with villitis of unknown etiology had significantly higher gravidity and parity and more prior miscarriages than control and infectious villitis groups. After delivery, the placentae were collected and evaluated both grossly and histologically, and only then was archival tissue selected. Five 10-micron scrolls were cut from each FFPE block, and DNA was isolated using the AllPrep DNA/RNA FFPE Tissue kit. DNA concentration and purity were checked by NanoDrop, and RNA quality was assessed on a Bioanalyzer. The germline V gene yields MDHEN for CDR1 and SYDVKM for CDR2. V is clipped by 4 bases and J by 3 bases, and the sequence between their germline boundaries is 13 bases long. Inclusive of the bounding cysteine and phenylalanine, the CDR3 is 14 residues long. Solely the CDR3 DNA is kept, with 42 bases framed from the first base.

General study outcomes and caveats: Small amounts of decidua were contained in the paraffin blocks, so some of the captured T cells, especially in controls, may have been decidual rather than villous infiltrates. With bulk tissue sequencing, helper, regulatory or cytotoxic T cells could not be distinguished, nor could maternal versus fetal T cells, and gamma-delta receptors were excluded. Expanded clones in villitis of unknown etiology were largely private to each placenta, suggesting no single initiating antigen. Clonality was higher in villitis of unknown etiology placentae than in controls (median 0.057 versus 0.006, p=0.0025), which points to clonal expansion. CMV-specific clone frequencies were higher in infectious CMV cases than in villitis of unknown etiology (0.011 vs 0.001), and the villitis of unknown etiology frequencies did not differ from those of controls.

Turning to this clone: Its target antigen remains unknown. A much larger clone lies a single base off, so this may be a read error. The sample holds other DNA sequences that translate to the same CDR3.

Using the immunoSEQ v4 bias-controlled multiplex PCR assay, run blinded to group allocation, TCR-beta CDR3 regions were amplified from genomic DNA. To estimate the quantities of nucleated cells and T cells in each sample, reference gene primers were added alongside the TCR-beta primers. Sequencing of the libraries was performed on an Illumina MiSeq with a 100-cycle paired-end protocol. The study's own analysis went as follows. Diversity and richness were calculated in immunoSEQ Analyzer software, with richness determined by iChao1 and clonality derived from Pielou evenness and Shannon diversity (0-1, with higher values meaning less diverse). Using confidence 3 and substitution 2, CDR3 amino acid sequences together with their V/J genes were queried against VDJdb for CMV, EBV and influenza A specificities. The Morisita-Horn index was used to assess TCR-beta amino acid clonotype overlap between villitis of unknown etiology, infectious villitis and control repertoires. TCRdb limited this immuneACCESS table to in-frame rearrangements with V and J called. A share of clones is missing; checked studies link under half to unresolved V genes, and the rest is unexplained. That table gives V, J and clone size, and the DNA gave D and trimming. Here the sample has over a thousand clones; over 60% occur a single time. The ten largest clones add up to roughly 13% of the sample.

The rearranged chain carries TRBV28 and TRBJ2-7; TRBD1 is perhaps the D gene, given 6 matching bases. This receptor was obtained from a human patient with villitis of unknown etiology; the placental T cells may come from both mother and fetus. The sequenced sample was placental tissue containing maternal and fetal cells. The CDR3 in this case is CASSSGGQSYEQYF. The nucleotide sequence is given as TGTGCCAGCAGTTCCGGAGGACAGAGCTACGAGCAGTACTTC.